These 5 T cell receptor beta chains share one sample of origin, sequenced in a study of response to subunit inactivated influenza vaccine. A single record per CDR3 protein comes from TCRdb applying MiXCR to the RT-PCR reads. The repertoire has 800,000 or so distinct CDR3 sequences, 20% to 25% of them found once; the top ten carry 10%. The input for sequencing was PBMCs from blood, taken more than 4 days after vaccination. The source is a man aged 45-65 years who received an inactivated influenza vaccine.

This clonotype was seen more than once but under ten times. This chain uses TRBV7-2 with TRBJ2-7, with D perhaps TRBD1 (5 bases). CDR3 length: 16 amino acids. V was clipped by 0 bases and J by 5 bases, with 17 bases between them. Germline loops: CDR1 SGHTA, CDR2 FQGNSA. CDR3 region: CASSLAGQGVANEQYF. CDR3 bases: TGTGCCAGCAGCTTAGCGGGTCAGGGTGTGGCCAACGAGCAGTACTTC.

The CDR3 spells CAIGAELRRGYTF. In DNA, the CDR3 is TGTGCCATCGGGGCAGAACTCCGGCGGGGCTACACCTTC. The V call is TRBV10-3, the J call TRBJ1-2; D may be TRBD1 (5 bases). The V gene lost 8 bases and the J gene lost 8 bases, with 18 bases spanning the gap. The germline V gene encodes CDR1 ENHRY and CDR2 SYGVKD. The CDR3 runs to 13 residues.

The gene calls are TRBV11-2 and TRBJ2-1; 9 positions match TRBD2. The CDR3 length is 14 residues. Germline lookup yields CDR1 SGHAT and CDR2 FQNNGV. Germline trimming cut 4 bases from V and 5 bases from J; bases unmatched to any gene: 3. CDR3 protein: CASSSSGVNNEQFF. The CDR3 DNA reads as TGTGCCAGCAGCTCTAGCGGGGTTAACAATGAGCAGTTCTTC.

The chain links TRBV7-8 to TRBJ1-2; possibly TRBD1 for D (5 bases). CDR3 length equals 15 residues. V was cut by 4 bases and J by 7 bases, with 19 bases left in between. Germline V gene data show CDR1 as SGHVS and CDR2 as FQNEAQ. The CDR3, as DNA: TGTGCCAGCAGCTGGGGGACGCAGGGAGTGGGTGGCTACACCTTC. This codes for CASSWGTQGVGGYTF.

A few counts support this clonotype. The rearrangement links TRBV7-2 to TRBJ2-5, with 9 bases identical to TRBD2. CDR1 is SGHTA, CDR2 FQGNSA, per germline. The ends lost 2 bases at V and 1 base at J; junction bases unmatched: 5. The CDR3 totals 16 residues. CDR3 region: CASSLSPSGAQETQYF. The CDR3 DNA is TGTGCCAGCAGCTTAAGTCCTAGCGGGGCCCAAGAGACCCAGTACTTC.